These T cell receptor beta chains were read from a single sample in a study of T cell changes during pregnancy in multiple sclerosis. The assay was immunoSEQ multiplex PCR, and TCRdb's table has in-frame clones only and misses some. The repertoire consists of 45,000 to 70,000 clones, with about 92% occurring once and the leading ten covering 0.2%. Source: CD4+ T cells from peripheral blood mononuclear cells, taken in the second trimester of pregnancy. The receptors shown here come from a female donor with multiple sclerosis, enrolled in a pregnancy study. Both conserved end residues are part of each CDR3.

V	J	CDR3
TRBV4-2	TRBJ2-3	CASSQGTASTDTQYF
TRBV5-4	TRBJ2-7	CASSLQLAGRHEQYF
TRBV6-5	TRBJ2-3	CASRETGITDTQYF
TRBV18	TRBJ2-6	CASSPLQANVLTF
TRBV6-6	TRBJ1-3	CASSTTGTSGNTIYF
TRBV9	TRBJ1-2	CASSPNSRAGVGYTF
TRBV7-2	TRBJ2-2	CASSLAVGAMPGELFF
TRBV19	TRBJ1-6	CASSGRDRGMFSNSPLHF
TRBV29-1	TRBJ2-7	CSVGAGGSYEQYF
TRBV19	TRBJ1-4	CASSIWGANEKLFF
TRBV10-2	TRBJ2-2	CASSAFTGELFF
TRBV19	TRBJ1-3	CASSLQTGLSGNTIYF
TRBV28	TRBJ2-3	CASTGPGGKSTDTQYF
TRBV18	TRBJ2-5	CASSPPAGETQYF
TRBV7-9	TRBJ2-7	CASSHTGGYEQYF
TRBV30	TRBJ2-7	CAWSGGHSGTYEQYF
TRBV6-1	TRBJ1-5	CASSEWGGSNQPQHF
TRBV6-5	TRBJ2-7	CASRAAGTGYEQYF
TRBV5-6	TRBJ2-5	CASRPGQGKTQYF
TRBV2	TRBJ2-3	CASSLGWGSTDTQYF
TRBV7-7	TRBJ2-1	CASSLGQGRYNEQFF
TRBV30	TRBJ1-5	CAWRPGDNQPQHF
TRBV28	TRBJ1-5	CASRPYLGSNQPQHF
TRBV5-4	TRBJ2-2	CASSVGQTNTGELFF
TRBV6-4	TRBJ1-2	CASSDLAGTATMGYTF
TRBV15	TRBJ2-1	CATSRDSGPYNEQFF
TRBV27	TRBJ2-7	CASSFFAGGRVYEQYF
TRBV7-3	TRBJ1-2	CASSRDGGGDGYTF
TRBV10-3	TRBJ1-3	CAISDRQGVSGNTIYF
TRBV2	TRBJ2-7	CASRGGYEQYF
TRBV19	TRBJ1-3	CASSIPDSGNTIYF
TRBV18	TRBJ2-7	CASSSLSGTNSYEQYF
TRBV21-1	TRBJ2-5	CASSEGRAPHIETQYF
TRBV5-8	TRBJ1-2	CASSIYRDRGEKPF
TRBV30	TRBJ1-5	CAWSAGAGGNQPQHF
TRBV27	TRBJ1-5	CASSRTGDQPQHF
TRBV19	TRBJ1-5	CASRGGTASNQPQHF
TRBV7-3	TRBJ2-1	CASSSTSGYEQFF
TRBV18	TRBJ2-7	CASSPQGSSYEQYF
TRBV5-4	TRBJ2-1	CASSQPQGGLYNEQFF
TRBV6-6	TRBJ2-1	CASSYSRVYNEQFF
TRBV6-6	TRBJ2-5	CASSLGQGRETQYF
TRBV2	TRBJ2-1	CASSPGTYNEQFF
TRBV30	TRBJ1-1	CAWSGGRWNTEAFF
TRBV7-9	TRBJ2-2	CASSLRDRGLAGITGELFF
TRBV6-4	TRBJ2-6	CASRQNGANVLTF
TRBV28	TRBJ2-5	CASRQGSWETQYF
TRBV19	TRBJ2-5	CASSTPSGAQYF
TRBV5-1	TRBJ2-1	CASSRQGGLDNEQFF
TRBV19	TRBJ1-1	CASFQGNDTEAFF
TRBV5-1	TRBJ2-7	CASSLDRGYEQYF
TRBV30	TRBJ2-7	CAWSQGADDYEQYF
TRBV7-7	TRBJ2-3	CASSLGGGGTDTQYF
TRBV5-1	TRBJ2-3	CASSPLTSTDTQYF
TRBV18	TRBJ2-3	CASSRQAGADTQYF
TRBV14	TRBJ2-1	CASSQVLREAWNEQFF
TRBV4-1	TRBJ2-2	CASRLRDTGELFF
TRBV5-8	TRBJ1-1	CASSLWQGGNTEAFF
TRBV19	TRBJ1-5	CASSAAAGTGNQPQHF
TRBV9	TRBJ1-1	CASSVAPGQAMNTEAFF